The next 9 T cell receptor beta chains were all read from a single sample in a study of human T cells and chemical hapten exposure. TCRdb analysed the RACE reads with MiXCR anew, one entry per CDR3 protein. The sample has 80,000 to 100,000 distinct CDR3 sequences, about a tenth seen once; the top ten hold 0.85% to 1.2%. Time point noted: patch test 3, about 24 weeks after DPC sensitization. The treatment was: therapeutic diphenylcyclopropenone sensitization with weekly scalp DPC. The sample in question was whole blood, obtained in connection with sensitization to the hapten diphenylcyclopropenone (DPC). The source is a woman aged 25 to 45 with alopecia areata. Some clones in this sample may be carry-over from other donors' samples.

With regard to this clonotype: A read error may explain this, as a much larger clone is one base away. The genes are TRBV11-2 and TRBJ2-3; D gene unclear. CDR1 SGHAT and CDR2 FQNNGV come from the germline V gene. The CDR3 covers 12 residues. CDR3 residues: CASSLVLNTQNF. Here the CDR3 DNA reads TGTGCCAGCAGCTTAGTTCTGAATACGCAGAATTTT.

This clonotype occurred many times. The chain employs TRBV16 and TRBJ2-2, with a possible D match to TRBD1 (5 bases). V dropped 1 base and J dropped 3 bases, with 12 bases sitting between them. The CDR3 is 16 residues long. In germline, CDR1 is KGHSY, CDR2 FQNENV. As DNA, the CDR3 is TGTGCCAGCAGCCAATTTGGCAGGGCGGACACCGGGGAGCTGTTTTTT. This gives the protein CASSQFGRADTGELFF.

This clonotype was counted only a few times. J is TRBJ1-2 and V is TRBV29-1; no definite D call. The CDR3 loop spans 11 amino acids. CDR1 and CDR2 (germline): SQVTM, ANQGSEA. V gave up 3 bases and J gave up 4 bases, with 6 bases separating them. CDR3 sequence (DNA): TGCAGCGTTGAGGGAGGCTATGGCTACACCTTC. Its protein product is CSVEGGYGYTF.

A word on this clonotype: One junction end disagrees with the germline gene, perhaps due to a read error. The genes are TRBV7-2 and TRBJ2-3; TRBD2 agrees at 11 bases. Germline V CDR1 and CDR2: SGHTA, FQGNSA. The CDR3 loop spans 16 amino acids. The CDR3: CASNLAGGPAGGTQYF. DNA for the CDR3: TGTGCCAGCAACTTAGCGGGAGGGCCGGCCGGGGGGACGCAGTATTTT.

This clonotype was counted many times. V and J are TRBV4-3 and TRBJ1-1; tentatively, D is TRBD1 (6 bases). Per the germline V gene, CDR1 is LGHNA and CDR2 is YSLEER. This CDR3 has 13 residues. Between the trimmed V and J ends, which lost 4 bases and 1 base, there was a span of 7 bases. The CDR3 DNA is TGCGCCAGCAGCCGGGGACAGAACACTGAAGCTTTCTTT. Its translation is CASSRGQNTEAFF.

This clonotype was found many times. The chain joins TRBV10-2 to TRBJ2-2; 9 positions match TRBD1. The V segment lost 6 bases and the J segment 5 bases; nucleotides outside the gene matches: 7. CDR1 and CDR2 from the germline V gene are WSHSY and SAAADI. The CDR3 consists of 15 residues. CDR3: CASRMGQGGTGELFF. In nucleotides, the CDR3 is TGCGCCAGCAGAATGGGACAGGGCGGAACCGGGGAGCTGTTTTTT.

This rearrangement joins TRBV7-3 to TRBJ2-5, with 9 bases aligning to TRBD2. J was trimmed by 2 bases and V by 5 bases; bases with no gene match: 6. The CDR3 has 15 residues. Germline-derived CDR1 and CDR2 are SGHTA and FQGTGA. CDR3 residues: CASSPGLAHQETQYF. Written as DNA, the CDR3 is TGTGCCAGCAGCCCCGGACTAGCGCATCAAGAGACCCAGTACTTC.

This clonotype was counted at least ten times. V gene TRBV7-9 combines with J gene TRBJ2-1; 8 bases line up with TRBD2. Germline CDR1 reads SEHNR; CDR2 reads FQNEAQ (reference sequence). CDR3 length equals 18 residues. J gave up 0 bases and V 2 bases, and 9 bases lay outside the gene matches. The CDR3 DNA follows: TGTGCCAGCAGCTTACCGCGGGTAGCGGGAATCTCCTACAATGAGCAGTTCTTC. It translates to CASSLPRVAGISYNEQFF.

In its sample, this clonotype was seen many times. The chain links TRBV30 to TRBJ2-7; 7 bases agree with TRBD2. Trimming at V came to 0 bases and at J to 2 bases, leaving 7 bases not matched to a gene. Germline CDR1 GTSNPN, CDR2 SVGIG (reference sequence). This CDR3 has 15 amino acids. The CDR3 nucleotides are TGTGCCTGGAGTGTCCCCGGGGGGACTCCCTACGAGCAGTACTTC. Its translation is CAWSVPGGTPYEQYF.